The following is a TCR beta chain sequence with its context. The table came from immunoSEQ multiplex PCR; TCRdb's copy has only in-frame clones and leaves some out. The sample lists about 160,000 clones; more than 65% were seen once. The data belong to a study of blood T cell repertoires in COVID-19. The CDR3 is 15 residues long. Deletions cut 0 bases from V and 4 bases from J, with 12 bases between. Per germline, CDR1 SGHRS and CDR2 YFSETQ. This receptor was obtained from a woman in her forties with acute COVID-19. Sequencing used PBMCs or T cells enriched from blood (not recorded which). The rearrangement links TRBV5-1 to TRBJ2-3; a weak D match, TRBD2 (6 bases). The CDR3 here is CASSLAVTGADTQYF. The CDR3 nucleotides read TGCGCCAGCAGCTTGGCCGTGACGGGAGCAGATACGCAGTATTTT.